The sample holds many counts of the clone carrying this T cell receptor (beta chain). Its antigen remains unidentified. Genomic DNA provided the template from which TCR beta CDR3 was amplified by two-round multiplex PCR. During first-round PCR, primers specific to each TRBV and TRBJ gene were used. As the PCR entered its second round, universal primers were used. TCRdb redid the calling of the multiplex PCR reads with MiXCR, one entry per CDR3 protein. Of roughly 38,000 distinct CDR3 sequences listed, around 24% are singletons. V was clipped by 7 bases and J by 4 bases; unmatched bases: 11. This CDR3 comprises 15 residues. Germline CDR1 is DFQATT and CDR2 is SNEGSKA (reference sequence). This record belongs to a study of prognosis after radiotherapy for stage I lung cancer. Blood was drawn (approximately 6 milliliters of peripheral blood) at each of two time points. Whole-study findings and limits: In patients who developed distant metastases, Shannon entropy measured after stereotactic body radiation therapy was lower, and baseline Shannon entropy was not associated with metastases.

This TCR was sampled from a donor over 45 with non-small cell lung cancer. The sample here was PBMCs, taken before or after stereotactic body radiation therapy (not recorded which). This sequence joins TRBV20-1 and TRBJ2-1; 9 nucleotides line up with TRBD2. Written as DNA, the CDR3 is TGCAGTGTGTCGATTAGCGGGAGTAAGTACAATGAGCAGTTCTTC. Translating it yields CSVSISGSKYNEQFF.